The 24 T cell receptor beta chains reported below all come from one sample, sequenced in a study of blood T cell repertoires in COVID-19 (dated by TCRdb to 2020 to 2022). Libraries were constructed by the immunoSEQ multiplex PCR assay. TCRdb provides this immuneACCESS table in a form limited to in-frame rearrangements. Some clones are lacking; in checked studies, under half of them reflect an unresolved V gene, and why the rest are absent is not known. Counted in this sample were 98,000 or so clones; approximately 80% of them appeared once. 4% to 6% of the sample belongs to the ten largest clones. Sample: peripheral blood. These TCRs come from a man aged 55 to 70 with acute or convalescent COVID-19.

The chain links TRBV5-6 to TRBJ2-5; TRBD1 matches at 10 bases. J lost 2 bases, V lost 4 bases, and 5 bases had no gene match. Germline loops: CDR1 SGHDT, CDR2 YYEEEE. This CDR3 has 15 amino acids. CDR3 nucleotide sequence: TGTGCCAGCAGCAAAGGACAGGGGGTGCAAGAGACCCAGTACTTC. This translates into CASSKGQGVQETQYF.

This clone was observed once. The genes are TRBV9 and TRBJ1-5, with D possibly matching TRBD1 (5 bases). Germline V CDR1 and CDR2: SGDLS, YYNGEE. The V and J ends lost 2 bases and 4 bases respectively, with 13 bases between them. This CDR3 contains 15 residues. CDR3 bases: TGTGCCAGCAGCGTCGGCAGGGCGGGGAATCAGCCCCAGCATTTT. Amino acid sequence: CASSVGRAGNQPQHF. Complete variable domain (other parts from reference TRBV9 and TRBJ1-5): DSGVTQTPKHLITATGQRVTLRCSPRSGDLSVYWYQQSLDQGLQFLIQYYNGEERAKGNILERFSAQQFPDLHSELNLSSLELGDSALYFCASSVGRAGNQPQHFGDGTRLSIL.

CDR3: CASTTDTQNTEAFF. In nucleotides, the CDR3 is TGTGCCAGCACCACCGACACCCAGAACACTGAAGCTTTCTTT. The chain has TRBV2 and TRBJ1-1; no clear D gene. The CDR3 length is 14 residues. Germline-derived CDR1 and CDR2 are SNHLY and FYNNEI. V was cut by 7 bases and J by 1 base, with 13 bases left in between.

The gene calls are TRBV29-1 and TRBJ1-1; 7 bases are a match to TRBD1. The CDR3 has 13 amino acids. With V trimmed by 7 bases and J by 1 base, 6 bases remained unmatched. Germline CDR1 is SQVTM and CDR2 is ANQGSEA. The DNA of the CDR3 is TGCAGCGGATCGACAGGGCAGAACACTGAAGCTTTCTTT. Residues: CSGSTGQNTEAFF.

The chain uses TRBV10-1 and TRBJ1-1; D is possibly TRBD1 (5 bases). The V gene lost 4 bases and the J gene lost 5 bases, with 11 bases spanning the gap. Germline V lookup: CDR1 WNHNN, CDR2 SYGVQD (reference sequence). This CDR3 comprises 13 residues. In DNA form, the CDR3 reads TGCGCCAGCAGTGCGTCGGGGGGGACTGAAGCTTTCTTT. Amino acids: CASSASGGTEAFF.

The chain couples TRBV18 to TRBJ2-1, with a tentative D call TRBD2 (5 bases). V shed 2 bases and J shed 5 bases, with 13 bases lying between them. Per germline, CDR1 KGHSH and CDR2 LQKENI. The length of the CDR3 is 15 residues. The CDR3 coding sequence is TGTGCCAGCTCACCAGTGGCTAGCAATAACAATGAGCAGTTCTTC. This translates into CASSPVASNNNEQFF.

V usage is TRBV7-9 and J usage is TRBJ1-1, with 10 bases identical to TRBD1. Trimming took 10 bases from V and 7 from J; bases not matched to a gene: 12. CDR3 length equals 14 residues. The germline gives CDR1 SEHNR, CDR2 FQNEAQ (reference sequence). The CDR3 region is CANKTGGGVDEAFF. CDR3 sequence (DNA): TGTGCCAACAAGACAGGGGGCGGAGTGGATGAAGCTTTCTTT.

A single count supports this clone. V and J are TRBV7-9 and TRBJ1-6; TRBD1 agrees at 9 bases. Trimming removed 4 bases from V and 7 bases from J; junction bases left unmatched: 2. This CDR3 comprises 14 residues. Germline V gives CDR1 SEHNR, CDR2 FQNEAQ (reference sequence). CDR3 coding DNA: TGTGCCAGCAGCTATGGACAGGGGAATTCACCCCTCCACTTT. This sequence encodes CASSYGQGNSPLHF.

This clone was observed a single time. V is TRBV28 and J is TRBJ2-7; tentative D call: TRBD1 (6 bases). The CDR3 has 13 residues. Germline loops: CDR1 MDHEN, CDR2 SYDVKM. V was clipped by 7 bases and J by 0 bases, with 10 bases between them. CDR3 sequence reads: CASKTGTSYEQYF. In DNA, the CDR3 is TGTGCCAGCAAAACAGGGACCTCCTACGAGCAGTACTTC.

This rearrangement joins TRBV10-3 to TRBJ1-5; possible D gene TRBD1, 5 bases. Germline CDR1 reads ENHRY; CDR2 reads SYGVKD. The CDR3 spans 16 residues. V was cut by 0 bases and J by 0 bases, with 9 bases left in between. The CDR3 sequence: CAISESGLYSNQPQHF. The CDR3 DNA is TGTGCCATCAGTGAGTCGGGGCTTTATAGCAATCAGCCCCAGCATTTT.

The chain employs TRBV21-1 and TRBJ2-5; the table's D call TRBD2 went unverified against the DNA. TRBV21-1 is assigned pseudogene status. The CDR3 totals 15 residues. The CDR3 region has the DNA TGTGCCAGCAGCAACCCGGGTCTGTACCAAGAGACCCAGTACTTC. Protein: CASSNPGLYQETQYF.

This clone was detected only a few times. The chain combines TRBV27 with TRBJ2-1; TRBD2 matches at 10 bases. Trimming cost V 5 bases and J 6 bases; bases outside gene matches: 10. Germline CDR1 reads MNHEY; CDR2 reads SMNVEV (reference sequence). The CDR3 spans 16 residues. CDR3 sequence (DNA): TGTGCCAGCAGTACACCACTAGCGGGATCAGTCAATGAGCAGTTCTTC. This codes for CASSTPLAGSVNEQFF.

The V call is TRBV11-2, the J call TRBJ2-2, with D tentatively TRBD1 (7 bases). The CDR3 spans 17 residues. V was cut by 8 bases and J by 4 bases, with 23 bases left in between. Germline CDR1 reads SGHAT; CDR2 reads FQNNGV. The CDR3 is CASLSLRGGGFTGELFF. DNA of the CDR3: TGTGCCAGCCTCAGCCTTCGTGGAGGGGGCTTCACCGGGGAGCTGTTTTTT.

CDR3 nucleotides: TGTGCCAGCAGTTACACAGGGGACCCCTACAATGAGCAGTTCTTC. This encodes CASSYTGDPYNEQFF. This chain connects TRBV6-5 to TRBJ2-1; the match to TRBD1 covers 7 bases. The germline gives CDR1 MNHEY, CDR2 SVGAGI. V lost 2 bases, J lost 2 bases, and 3 bases stayed unmatched. The CDR3 has 15 residues.

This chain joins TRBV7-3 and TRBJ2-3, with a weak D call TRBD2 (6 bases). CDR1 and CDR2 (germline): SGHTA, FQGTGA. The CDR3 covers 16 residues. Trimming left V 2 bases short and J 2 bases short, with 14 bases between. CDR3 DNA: TGTGCCAGCAGCTTATCGGGACTTACAAACACAGATACGCAGTATTTT. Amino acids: CASSLSGLTNTDTQYF.

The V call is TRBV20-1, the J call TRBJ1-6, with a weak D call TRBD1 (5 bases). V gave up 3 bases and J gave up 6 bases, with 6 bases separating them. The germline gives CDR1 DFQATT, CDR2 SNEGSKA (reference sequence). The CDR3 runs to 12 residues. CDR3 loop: CSASDSNSPLHF. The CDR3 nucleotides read TGCAGTGCTAGTGACAGTAATTCACCCCTCCACTTT.

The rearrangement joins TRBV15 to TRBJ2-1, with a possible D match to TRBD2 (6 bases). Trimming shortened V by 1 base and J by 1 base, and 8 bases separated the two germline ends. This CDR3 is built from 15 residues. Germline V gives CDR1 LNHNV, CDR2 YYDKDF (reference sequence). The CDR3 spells CATSRGGESYNEQFF. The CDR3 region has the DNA TGTGCCACCAGCAGAGGGGGGGAATCCTACAATGAGCAGTTCTTC. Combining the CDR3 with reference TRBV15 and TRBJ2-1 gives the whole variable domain DAMVIQNPRYQVTQFGKPVTLSCSQTLNHNVMYWYQQKSSQAPKLLFHYYDKDFNNEADTPDNFQSRRPNTSFCFLDIRSPGLGDTAMYLCATSRGGESYNEQFFGPGTRLTVL.

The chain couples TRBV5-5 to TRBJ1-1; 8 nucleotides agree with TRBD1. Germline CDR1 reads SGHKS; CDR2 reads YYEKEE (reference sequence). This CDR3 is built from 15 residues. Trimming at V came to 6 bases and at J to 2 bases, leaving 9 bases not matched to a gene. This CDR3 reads CASTTGGGRNTEAFF. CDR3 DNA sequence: TGTGCCAGCACCACAGGGGGAGGGAGAAACACTGAAGCTTTCTTT.

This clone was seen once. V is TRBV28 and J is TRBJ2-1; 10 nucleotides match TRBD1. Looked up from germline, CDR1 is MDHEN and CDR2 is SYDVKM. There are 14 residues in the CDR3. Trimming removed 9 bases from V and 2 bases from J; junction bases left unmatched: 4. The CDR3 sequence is CASSGTGAYNEQFF. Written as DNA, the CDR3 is TGTGCCAGTTCCGGGACAGGGGCCTACAATGAGCAGTTCTTC.

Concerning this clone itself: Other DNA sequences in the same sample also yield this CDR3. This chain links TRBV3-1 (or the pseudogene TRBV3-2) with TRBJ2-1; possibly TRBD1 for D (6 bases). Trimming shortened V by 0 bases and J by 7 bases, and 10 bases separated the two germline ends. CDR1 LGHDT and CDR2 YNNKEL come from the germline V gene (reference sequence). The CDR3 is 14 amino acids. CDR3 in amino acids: CASSQEGGTNEQFF. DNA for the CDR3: TGTGCCAGCAGCCAAGAGGGTGGGACAAATGAGCAGTTCTTC.

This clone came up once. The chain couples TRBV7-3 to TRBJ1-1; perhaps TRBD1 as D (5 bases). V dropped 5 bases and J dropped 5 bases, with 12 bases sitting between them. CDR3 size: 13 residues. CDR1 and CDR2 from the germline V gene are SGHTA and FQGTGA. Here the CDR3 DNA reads TGTGCCAGCAGCCAACAACGGGGGACTGAAGCTTTCTTT. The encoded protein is CASSQQRGTEAFF.

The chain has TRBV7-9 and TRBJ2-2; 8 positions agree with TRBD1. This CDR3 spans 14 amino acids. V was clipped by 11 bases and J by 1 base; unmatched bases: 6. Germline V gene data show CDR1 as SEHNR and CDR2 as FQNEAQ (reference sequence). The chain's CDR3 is CAGSGQVNTGELFF. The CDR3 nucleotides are TGTGCCGGATCGGGACAGGTGAACACCGGGGAGCTGTTTTTT.

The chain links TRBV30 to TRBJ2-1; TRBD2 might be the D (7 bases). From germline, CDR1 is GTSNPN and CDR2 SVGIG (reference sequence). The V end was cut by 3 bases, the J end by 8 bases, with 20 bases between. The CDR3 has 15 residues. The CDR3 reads CAWSPGRKGGDEQFF. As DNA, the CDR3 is TGTGCCTGGAGCCCCGGACGGAAAGGGGGGGATGAGCAGTTCTTC.

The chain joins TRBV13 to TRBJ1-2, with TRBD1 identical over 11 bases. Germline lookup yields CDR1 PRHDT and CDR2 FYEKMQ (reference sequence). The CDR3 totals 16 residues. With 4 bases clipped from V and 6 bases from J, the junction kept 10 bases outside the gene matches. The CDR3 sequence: CASSYAGTGGSDGYTF. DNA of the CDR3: TGTGCCAGCAGCTACGCCGGGACAGGGGGAAGTGATGGCTACACCTTC.